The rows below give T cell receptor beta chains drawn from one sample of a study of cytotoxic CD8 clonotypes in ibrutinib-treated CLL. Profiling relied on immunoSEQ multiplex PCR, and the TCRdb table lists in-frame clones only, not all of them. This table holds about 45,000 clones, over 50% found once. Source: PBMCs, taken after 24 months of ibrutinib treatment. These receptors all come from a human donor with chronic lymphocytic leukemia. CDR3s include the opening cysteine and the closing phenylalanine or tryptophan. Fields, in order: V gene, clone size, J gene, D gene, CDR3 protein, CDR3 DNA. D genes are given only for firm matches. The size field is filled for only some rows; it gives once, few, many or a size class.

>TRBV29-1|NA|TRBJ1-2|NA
CSVDGLHNYGYTF
TGCAGCGTTGACGGACTTCATAACTATGGCTACACCTTC
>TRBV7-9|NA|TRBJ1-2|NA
CASSTTGTTYGYTF
TGTGCCAGCAGCACAACCGGGACAACCTATGGCTACACCTTC
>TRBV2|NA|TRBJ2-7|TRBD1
CASSLQGYEQYF
TGTGCCAGCAGCCTACAGGGGTACGAGCAGTACTTC
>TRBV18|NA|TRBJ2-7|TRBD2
CASSRLAGGSSYEQYF
TGTGCCAGCTCGCGACTAGCGGGGGGGAGCTCCTACGAGCAGTACTTC
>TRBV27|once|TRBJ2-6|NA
CASSLLGPSGANVLTF
TGTGCCAGCAGTTTACTGGGGCCCTCTGGGGCCAACGTCCTGACTTTC
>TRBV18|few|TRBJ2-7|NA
CASSPPRRDFGSEQYF
TGTGCCAGCTCACCACCTCGACGGGACTTCGGCAGCGAGCAGTACTTC
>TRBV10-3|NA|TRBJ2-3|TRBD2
CAISLQRGGSTDTQYF
TGTGCCATCAGCCTACAGCGGGGGGGGAGCACAGATACGCAGTATTTT
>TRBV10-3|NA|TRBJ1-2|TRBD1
CAISELAGGRSGYTF
TGTGCCATCAGTGAGTTGGCAGGGGGGCGGAGTGGCTACACCTTC
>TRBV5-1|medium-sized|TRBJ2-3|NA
CASSLYLGRTDTQYF
TGCGCCAGCAGCTTGTATCTCGGCCGCACAGATACGCAGTATTTT
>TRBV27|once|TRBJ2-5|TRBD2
CASSPGLAETQYF
TGTGCCAGCAGTCCGGGACTAGCGGAGACCCAGTACTTC
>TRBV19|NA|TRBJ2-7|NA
CASSTRNEQYF
TGTGCCAGTAGTACCCGGAACGAGCAGTACTTC
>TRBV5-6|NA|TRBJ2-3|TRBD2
CASRPFGGVGTQYF
TGTGCCAGCAGACCATTTGGGGGGGTTGGAACGCAGTATTTT
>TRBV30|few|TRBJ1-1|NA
CAWSASRQFSTEAFF
TGTGCCTGGAGTGCATCCCGACAGTTTAGCACTGAAGCTTTCTTT
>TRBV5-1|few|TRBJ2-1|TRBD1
CASSSPGQPLNEQFF
TGCGCCAGCAGCTCACCGGGACAGCCCCTCAATGAGCAGTTCTTC
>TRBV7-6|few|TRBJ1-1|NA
CASSLGSEMNTEAFF
TGTGCCAGCAGCTTAGGGTCGGAGATGAACACTGAAGCTTTCTTT
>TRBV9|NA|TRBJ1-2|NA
CASSVAPGAYGYTF
TGTGCCAGCAGCGTAGCGCCTGGGGCCTATGGCTACACCTTC
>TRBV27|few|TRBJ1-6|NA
CASRGRGGHSPLHF
TGTGCCAGCAGGGGAAGGGGGGGACATTCACCCCTCCACTTT
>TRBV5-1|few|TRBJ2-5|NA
CASSAVFGAAETQYF
TGCGCCAGCAGCGCAGTCTTCGGGGCCGCAGAGACCCAGTACTTC
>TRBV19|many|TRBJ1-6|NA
CASSTGAPAANSPLHF
TGTGCCAGTAGTACCGGAGCTCCTGCCGCGAATTCACCCCTCCACTTT
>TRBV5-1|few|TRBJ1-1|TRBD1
CASSLDRGTEAFF
TGCGCCAGCAGCTTGGACAGGGGCACTGAAGCTTTCTTT
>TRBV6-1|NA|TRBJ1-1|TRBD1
CATRRGNRGDEAFF
TGTGCCACCAGGAGAGGAAACAGGGGGGATGAAGCTTTCTTT
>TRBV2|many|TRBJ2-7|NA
CASTQSEGEQYF
TGTGCCAGCACCCAATCAGAGGGCGAGCAGTACTTC
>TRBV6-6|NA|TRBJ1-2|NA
CASSYLVRLNYGYTF
TGTGCCAGCAGTTACTTAGTGAGGCTTAACTATGGCTACACCTTC
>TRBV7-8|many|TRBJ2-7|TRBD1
CASSFRDRGYEQYF
TGTGCCAGCAGCTTCCGGGACAGAGGCTACGAGCAGTACTTC
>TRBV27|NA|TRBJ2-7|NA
CASSLRTPSYEQYF
TGTGCCAGCAGTCTTAGGACTCCCTCCTACGAGCAGTACTTC
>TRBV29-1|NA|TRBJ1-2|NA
CSVPQLNYGYTF
TGCAGCGTTCCCCAGCTTAACTATGGCTACACCTTC